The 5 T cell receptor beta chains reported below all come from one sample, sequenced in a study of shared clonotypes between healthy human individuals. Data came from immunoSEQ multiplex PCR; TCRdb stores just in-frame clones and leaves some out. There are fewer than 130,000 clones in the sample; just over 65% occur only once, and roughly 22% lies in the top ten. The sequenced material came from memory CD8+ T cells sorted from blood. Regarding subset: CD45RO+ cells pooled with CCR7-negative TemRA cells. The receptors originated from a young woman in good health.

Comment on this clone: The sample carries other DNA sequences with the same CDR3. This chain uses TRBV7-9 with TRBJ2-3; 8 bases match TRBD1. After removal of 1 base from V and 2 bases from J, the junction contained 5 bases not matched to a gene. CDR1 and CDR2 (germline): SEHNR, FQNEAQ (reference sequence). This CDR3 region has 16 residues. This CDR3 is CASSLVQGAVTDTQYF. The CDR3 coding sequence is TGTGCCAGCAGCTTAGTTCAGGGGGCAGTCACAGATACGCAGTATTTT.

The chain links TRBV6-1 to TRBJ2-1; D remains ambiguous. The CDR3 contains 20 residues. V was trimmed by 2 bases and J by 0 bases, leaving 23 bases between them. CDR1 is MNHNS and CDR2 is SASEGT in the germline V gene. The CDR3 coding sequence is TGTGCCAGCAGTGAACGTAGCCAGAACCTATACTTGGCCTCCTACAATGAGCAGTTCTTC. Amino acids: CASSERSQNLYLASYNEQFF.

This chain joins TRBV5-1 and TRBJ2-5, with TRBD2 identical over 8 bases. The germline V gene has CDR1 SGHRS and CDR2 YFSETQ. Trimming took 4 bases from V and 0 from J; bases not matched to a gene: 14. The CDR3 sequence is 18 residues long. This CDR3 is CASSPSGLAGGYQETQYF. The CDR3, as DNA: TGCGCCAGCAGCCCTAGCGGGTTAGCCGGGGGGTACCAAGAGACCCAGTACTTC.

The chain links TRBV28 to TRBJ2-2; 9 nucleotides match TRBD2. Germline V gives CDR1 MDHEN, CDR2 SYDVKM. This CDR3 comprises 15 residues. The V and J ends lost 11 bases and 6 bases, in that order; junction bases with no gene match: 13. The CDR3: CAATSGAGGSGELFF. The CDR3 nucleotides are TGTGCCGCGACGTCGGGAGCGGGAGGTTCCGGGGAGCTGTTTTTT. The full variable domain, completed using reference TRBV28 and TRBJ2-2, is DVKVTQSSRYLVKRTGEKVFLECVQDMDHENMFWYRQDPGLGLRLIYFSYDVKMKEKGDIPEGYSVSREKKERFSLILESASTNQTSMYLCAATSGAGGSGELFFGEGSRLTVL.

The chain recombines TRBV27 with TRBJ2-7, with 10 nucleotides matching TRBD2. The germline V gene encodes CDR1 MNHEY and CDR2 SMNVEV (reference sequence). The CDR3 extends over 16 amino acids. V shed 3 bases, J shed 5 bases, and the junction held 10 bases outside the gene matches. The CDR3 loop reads CASSFLLAGVSHEQYF. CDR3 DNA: TGTGCCAGCAGTTTCCTCCTAGCGGGAGTTTCCCACGAGCAGTACTTC.